This T cell receptor beta chain was sequenced for a study of T cell repertoires in cytomegalovirus infection (dated by TCRdb to about 2019). Regarding the research as a whole: Recently identified HLA-C-restricted CMV epitopes, whose presentation resists viral immunomodulation, were targeted by peptide stimulations together with well-studied HLA-B-restricted epitopes. Because public TCR beta signatures pointed to carriage of CMV infection together with the matching HLA type, the HLA type of each donor mattered for the analysis. Broad study findings and their caveats: In the ex vivo response, HLA-C-restricted CMV-specific TCR beta clonotypes were dominant, and in two of eight donors the single most frequent clonotype came from this HLA-C-restricted group. In both this cohort and an independent roughly 330-donor cohort, the cumulative frequency of public TCR beta family members distinguished carriers of CMV infection plus the relevant HLA type.

This clonotype appeared a few times. Its recognized antigen is unknown. One base away there is no much larger clone; base qualities are not given. What this sample's treatment or condition label stands for: in vitro stimulation with specific CMV peptide epitopes to enrich CMV-specific T cells. Sequencing was carried out with an Illumina HiSeq 1500. In TCRdb, the public reads were trimmed at Q25 with fastp and aligned with MiXCR, with productive beta chains retained. Here each entry gathers all rows of one CDR3 protein and keeps the most common genes and DNA. This sample gives approximately 770,000 distinct CDR3 sequences in total; approximately 32% of them show up just once. Less than 15% of the sample goes to the ten largest clones. The CDR1 and CDR2 encoded by the germline V gene (reference sequence) are LNHDA and SQIVND. At the junction V is shortened by 3 bases and J by 5 bases; bases outside the gene matches: 15. The CDR3 numbers 18 residues from cysteine through phenylalanine. This entry keeps only the CDR3 DNA: 54 bases, framed from base 1.

This receptor chain uses TRBV19 and TRBJ2-1; 8 bases in between match TRBD1. The source is a human donor in good health (CMV status not recorded). Some clones in this sample may be carry-over from other donors' samples. Specimen: cultured CD8+ T cells from PBMCs, collected from culture after CMV antigen stimulation. The nucleotide sequence reads TGTGCCAGTAGTATTTATTTCGGGTATGAGGACAGGGACAATGAGCAGTTCTTC. The translation is CASSIYFGYEDRDNEQFF.